The 18 T cell receptor beta chains below come from one sample, sequenced in a study of CD8 T cells in ankylosing spondylitis. TCRdb itself ran the 5' RACE reads through MiXCR, one entry per CDR3 protein. The sample lists 300,000 to 400,000 distinct CDR3 sequences; roughly 20% were seen once. Sequences were obtained from blood, either unsorted or a sorted T cell fraction (not recorded which). The receptor set was obtained from a male donor with ankylosing spondylitis or in good health (not recorded which).

Many counts were recorded for this clonotype. The gene calls are TRBV7-9 and TRBJ1-6, with 8 bases identical to TRBD1. The length of the CDR3 is 11 residues. CDR1 and CDR2 (germline): SEHNR, FQNEAQ (reference sequence). Trimming at V came to 5 bases and at J to 17 bases, leaving 5 bases not matched to a gene. CDR3 loop: CASSRDRLIHF. The CDR3 region has the DNA TGTGCCAGCAGCCGGGACAGGCTCATCCACTTT.

This clonotype has a handful of counts. V is TRBV12-3 or TRBV12-4 and J is TRBJ2-2; 8 bases match TRBD1. J was trimmed by 8 bases and V by 7 bases; bases with no gene match: 6. The CDR3 spans 13 residues. The chain's CDR3 is CASTPGGWGELFF. The DNA of the CDR3 is TGTGCCAGCACCCCAGGGGGCTGGGGGGAGCTGTTTTTT.

This clonotype has more than one count but fewer than ten. The rearrangement uses TRBV4-1 and TRBJ2-7, with D possibly TRBD2 on 5 matching bases. The V end lost 4 bases, the J end lost 0 bases, and 13 bases lay between the germline ends. Germline V gene data show CDR1 as MGHRA and CDR2 as YSYEKL. The CDR3 has 15 amino acids. CDR3 nucleotide sequence: TGCGCCAGCAGCCTTACGTGGACTGACTCCTACGAGCAGTACTTC. Translating gives CASSLTWTDSYEQYF.

This chain links TRBV9 with TRBJ2-2; TRBD1 is a possible D gene (5 bases). Germline assignment: CDR1 SGDLS and CDR2 YYNGEE. Trimming cost V 4 bases and J 5 bases, with 15 bases left between them. The CDR3 runs 15 residues. The CDR3 reads CASSQGGSRTGELFF. The CDR3 nucleotides read TGTGCCAGCAGCCAGGGCGGCTCTAGAACCGGGGAGCTGTTTTTT.

The chain joins TRBV6-5 to TRBJ2-1; D uncertain. The ends were cut back, 2 bases at V and 7 bases at J, with 9 bases in the middle. Germline V lookup: CDR1 MNHEY, CDR2 SVGAGI. CDR3 length: 13 amino acids. As DNA, the CDR3 is TGTGCCAGCAGTTACCCGGCCAGTAATGAGCAGTTCTTC. It codes for CASSYPASNEQFF.

This clonotype was detected only a few times. The chain links TRBV5-5 to TRBJ1-5; D gene unclear. This CDR3 is 15 amino acids long. V lost 4 bases and J lost 1, with 12 bases in between. Germline values: CDR1 SGHKS, CDR2 YYEKEE (reference sequence). The CDR3 is CASSLSDESNQPQHF. The CDR3 DNA reads as TGTGCCAGCAGCCTGTCCGACGAAAGCAATCAGCCCCAGCATTTT.

This chain joins TRBV29-1 and TRBJ2-1, with D hard to call. Germline CDR1 SQVTM, CDR2 ANQGSEA. The V gene lost 0 bases and the J gene lost 0 bases, with 6 bases spanning the gap. The CDR3 extends over 14 amino acids. This CDR3 is CSVEEDRSYNEQFF. For the CDR3, the DNA is TGCAGCGTTGAAGAAGATCGCTCCTACAATGAGCAGTTCTTC.

The V and J genes are TRBV3-1 and TRBJ1-3, with unresolved D. The CDR3 runs 15 residues. Germline lookup yields CDR1 LGHDT and CDR2 YNNKEL (reference sequence). V was clipped by 0 bases and J by 1 base, with 7 bases between them. The CDR3 sequence: CASSQDSGSGNTIYF. In DNA, the CDR3 is TGTGCCAGCAGCCAAGATTCGGGTTCTGGAAACACCATATATTTT. Drawing the rest from reference TRBV3-1 and TRBJ1-3, the complete variable domain is DTAVSQTPKYLVTQMGNDKSIKCEQNLGHDTMYWYKQDSKKFLKIMFSYNNKELIINETVPNRFSPKSPDKAHLNLHINSLELGDSAVYFCASSQDSGSGNTIYFGEGSWLTVV.

The chain links TRBV7-7 to TRBJ2-1; TRBD1 matches at 8 bases. The ends lost 5 bases at V and 5 bases at J; junction bases unmatched: 8. The CDR3 has 15 amino acids. Per germline, CDR1 SSHAT and CDR2 FNYEAQ (reference sequence). CDR3 region: CASSQGQGTNNEQFF. Here the CDR3 DNA reads TGTGCCAGCAGCCAAGGACAGGGTACCAACAATGAGCAGTTCTTC.

This clonotype was observed a few times. The J gene is TRBJ2-1, the V gene TRBV20-1; D is ambiguous. Trimming pared 6 bases from V and 10 bases from J, leaving 22 bases between. CDR1 DFQATT and CDR2 SNEGSKA come from the germline V gene (reference sequence). The CDR3 is 14 amino acids. CDR3 in DNA: TGCAGTGCCAGCCTCCCGTACCGGGTTTGGGAGCAGTTCTTC. Amino acids: CSASLPYRVWEQFF.

This clonotype has just a few counts. The chain recombines TRBV29-1 with TRBJ1-1; 7 bases map to TRBD1. The CDR3 loop spans 12 amino acids. V was pared by 7 bases and J by 7 bases, with 9 bases of the junction left unmatched. Looked up from germline, CDR1 is SQVTM and CDR2 is ANQGSEA. CDR3 in amino acids: CSALRGRGEAFF. CDR3 coding DNA: TGCAGCGCCCTGAGGGGGCGCGGTGAAGCTTTCTTT.

In nucleotides, the CDR3 is TGTGCCATCAGTGATCGGGCTAAGCAGGGAAGAGAGGGCTACACCTTC. Amino acid sequence: CAISDRAKQGREGYTF. The chain joins TRBV10-3 to TRBJ1-2; D possibly corresponds to TRBD1 (5 bases). CDR1 and CDR2 (germline): ENHRY, SYGVKD. The CDR3 length is 16 residues. V was trimmed by 3 bases and J by 8 bases, leaving 22 bases between them.

The chain recombines TRBV29-1 with TRBJ2-1; 8 bases fit TRBD1. The CDR3 consists of 14 residues. The junction had 5 bases not matched to a gene; V was cut back by 6 bases and J by 1 base. CDR1 and CDR2 from the germline V gene are SQVTM and ANQGSEA. CDR3 amino acids: CSVGGQESYNEQFF. DNA for the CDR3: TGCAGCGTGGGGGGACAGGAGTCCTACAATGAGCAGTTCTTC.

The rearrangement links TRBV25-1 to TRBJ2-7, with 9 bases aligning to TRBD1. Germline-derived CDR1 and CDR2 are MGHDK and SYGVNS. CDR3 size: 11 residues. J gave up 6 bases and V 10 bases, and 4 bases lay outside the gene matches. CDR3 loop: CATGTGLEQYF. CDR3 nucleotides: TGTGCCACCGGGACAGGGCTCGAGCAGTACTTC.

The chain has TRBV27 and TRBJ2-7, with D possibly being TRBD1 or TRBD2 (5 bases each). Germline V CDR1 and CDR2: MNHEY, SMNVEV (reference sequence). This CDR3 contains 15 residues. With 2 bases removed from V and 3 bases from J, the gap between germline ends came to 14 bases. CDR3 in amino acids: CASSLVGDVVYEQYF. Here the CDR3 DNA reads TGTGCCAGCAGTTTAGTCGGGGACGTCGTCTACGAGCAGTACTTC.

This clonotype was counted a few times. The chain combines TRBV12-3 or TRBV12-4 with TRBJ2-1, with a possible D match to TRBD2 (5 bases). V was pared by 8 bases and J by 3 bases, with 26 bases between. The CDR3 is made up of 18 amino acids. In DNA form, the CDR3 reads TGTGCCAGCGCAACGGACGGCGGGCCCTTTTCTTTCTACAATGAGCAGTTCTTC. This translates into CASATDGGPFSFYNEQFF.

This clonotype was seen a few times. This sequence joins TRBV28 and TRBJ2-3, with D perhaps TRBD2 (6 bases). Between the trimmed V and J ends, which lost 3 bases and 8 bases, there was a span of 15 bases. CDR3 length: 14 residues. Germline loops: CDR1 MDHEN, CDR2 SYDVKM. Here the CDR3 reads CASSLLPGVGTQYF. CDR3 nucleotide sequence: TGTGCCAGCAGTTTGTTGCCGGGGGTCGGTACGCAGTATTTT.

This clonotype was seen a handful of times. The V gene is TRBV7-2, the J gene TRBJ2-7; the D gene is possibly TRBD1 (5 bases). This CDR3 has 12 residues. Germline V gene sequence: CDR1 SGHTA, CDR2 FQGNSA. V lost 2 bases and J 7 bases, leaving 9 bases between the germline ends. In nucleotides, the CDR3 is TGTGCCAGCAGCTTAAAGGGGCGGGAGCAGTACTTC. Amino acids: CASSLKGREQYF.